This T cell receptor (beta chain) came from a study of blood T cell repertoires in COVID-19. Across the whole study: There were acute and convalescent COVID-19 samples, and they came from the United States, Italy and Spain. T cells, B-cell-depleted T cells, or PBMCs supplied cDNA or gDNA.

The CDR3 contains 14 residues. The germline CDR1 and CDR2 sequences are SGHTA and FQGTGA. V shed 5 bases and J 1 base; nucleotides not matched to a gene: 3. In the authors' methods: Reference gene primer amplification in the assay estimated nucleated cell counts. Clones were read by immunoSEQ multiplex PCR, and TCRdb kept only the in-frame ones, dropping some. V, J and clone size are those of that table, while D and trimming were read from the DNA. This table has 90,000 or so clones, approximately 91% appearing once. The source material was peripheral blood. The chain links TRBV7-3 to TRBJ1-1; 8 nucleotides match TRBD1. The TCR sequence derives from a human donor with active COVID-19. The donor label of this sample is uncertain. The chain's CDR3 is CASSEGTGNTEAFF. CDR3 bases: TGTGCCAGCAGCGAAGGGACAGGGAACACTGAAGCTTTCTTT.